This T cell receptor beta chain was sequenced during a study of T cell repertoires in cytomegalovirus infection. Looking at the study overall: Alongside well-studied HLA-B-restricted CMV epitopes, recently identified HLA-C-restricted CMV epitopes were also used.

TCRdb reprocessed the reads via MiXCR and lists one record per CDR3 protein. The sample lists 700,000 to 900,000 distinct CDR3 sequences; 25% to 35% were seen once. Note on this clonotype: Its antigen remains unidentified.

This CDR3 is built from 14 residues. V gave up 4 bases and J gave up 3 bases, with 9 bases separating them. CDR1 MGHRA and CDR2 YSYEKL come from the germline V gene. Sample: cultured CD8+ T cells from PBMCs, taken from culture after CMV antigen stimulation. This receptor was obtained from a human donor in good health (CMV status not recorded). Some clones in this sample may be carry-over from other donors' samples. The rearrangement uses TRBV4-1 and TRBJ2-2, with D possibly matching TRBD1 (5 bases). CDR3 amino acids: CASSLGHYTGELFF. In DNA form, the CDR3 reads TGCGCCAGCAGCCTTGGACACTACACCGGGGAGCTGTTTTTT.